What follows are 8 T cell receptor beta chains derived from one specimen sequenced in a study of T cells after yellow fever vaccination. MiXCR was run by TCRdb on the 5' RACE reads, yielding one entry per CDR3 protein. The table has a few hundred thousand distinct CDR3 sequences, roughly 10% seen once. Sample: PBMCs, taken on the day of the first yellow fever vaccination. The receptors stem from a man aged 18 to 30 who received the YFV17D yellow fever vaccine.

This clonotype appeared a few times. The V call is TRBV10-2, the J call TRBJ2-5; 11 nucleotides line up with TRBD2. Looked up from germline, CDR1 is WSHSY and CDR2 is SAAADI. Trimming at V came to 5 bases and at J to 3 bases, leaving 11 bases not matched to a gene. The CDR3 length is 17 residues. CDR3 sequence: CASSPTAGTSGEETQYF. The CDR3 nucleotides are TGCGCCAGCAGTCCCACTGCTGGGACTAGCGGTGAAGAGACCCAGTACTTC.

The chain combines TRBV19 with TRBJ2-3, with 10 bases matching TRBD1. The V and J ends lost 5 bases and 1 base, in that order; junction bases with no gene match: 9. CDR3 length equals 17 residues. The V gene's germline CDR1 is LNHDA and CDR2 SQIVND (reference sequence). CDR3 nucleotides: TGTGCCAGTAGTTCGCTAACCGGGACAGGGGGCACAGATACGCAGTATTTT. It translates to CASSSLTGTGGTDTQYF. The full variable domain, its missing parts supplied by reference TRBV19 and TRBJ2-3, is DGGITQSPKYLFRKEGQNVTLSCEQNLNHDAMYWYRQDPGQGLRLIYYSQIVNDFQKGDIAEGYSVSREKKESFPLTVTSAQKNPTAFYLCASSSLTGTGGTDTQYFGPGTRLTVL.

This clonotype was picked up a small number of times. CDR3 sequence (DNA): TGTGCCAGCAGTTCCCTCCCTTATTCCGGACTAGCGGGCTACAATGAGCAGTTCTTC. This sequence encodes CASSSLPYSGLAGYNEQFF. The chain uses TRBV6-5 and TRBJ2-1; 11 positions agree with TRBD2. Germline V lookup: CDR1 MNHEY, CDR2 SVGAGI. V shed 4 bases and J 3 bases; nucleotides not matched to a gene: 14. The CDR3 totals 19 residues.

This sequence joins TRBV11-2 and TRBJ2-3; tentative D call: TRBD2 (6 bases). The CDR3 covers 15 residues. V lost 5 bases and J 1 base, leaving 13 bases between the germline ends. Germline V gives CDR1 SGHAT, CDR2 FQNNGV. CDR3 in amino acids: CASSLGASGTDTQYF. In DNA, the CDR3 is TGTGCCAGCAGCCTCGGGGCTAGCGGCACAGATACGCAGTATTTT.

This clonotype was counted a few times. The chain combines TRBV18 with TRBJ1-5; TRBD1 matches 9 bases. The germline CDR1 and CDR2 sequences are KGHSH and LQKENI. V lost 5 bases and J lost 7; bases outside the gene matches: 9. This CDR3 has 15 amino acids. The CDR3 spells CASSSTTGGGQPQHF. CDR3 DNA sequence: TGTGCCAGCTCATCAACTACAGGGGGCGGACAGCCCCAGCATTTT.

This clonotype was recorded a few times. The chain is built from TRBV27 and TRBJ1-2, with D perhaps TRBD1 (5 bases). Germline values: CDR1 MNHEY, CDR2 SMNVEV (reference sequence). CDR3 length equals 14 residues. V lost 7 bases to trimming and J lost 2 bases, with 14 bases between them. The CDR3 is CASTPLWGNYGYTF. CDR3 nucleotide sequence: TGTGCCAGCACCCCTCTTTGGGGGAACTATGGCTACACCTTC.

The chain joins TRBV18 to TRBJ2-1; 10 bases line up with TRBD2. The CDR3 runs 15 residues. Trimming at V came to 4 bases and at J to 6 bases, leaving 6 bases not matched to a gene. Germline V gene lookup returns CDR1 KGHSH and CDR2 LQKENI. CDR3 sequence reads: CASSRVTSGSNEQFF. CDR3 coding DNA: TGTGCCAGCTCACGCGTGACTAGCGGGTCCAATGAGCAGTTCTTC.

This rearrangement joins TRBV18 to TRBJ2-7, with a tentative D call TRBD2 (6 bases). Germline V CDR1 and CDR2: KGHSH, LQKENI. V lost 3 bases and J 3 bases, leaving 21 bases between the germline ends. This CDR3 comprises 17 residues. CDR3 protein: CASSPQSPGGVFYEQYF. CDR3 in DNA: TGTGCCAGCTCACCGCAATCCCCGGGCGGGGTATTCTACGAGCAGTACTTC.